Listed here are 9 T cell receptor beta chains from one sample, sequenced in a study of OX40 agonist ivuxolimab in advanced cancers. The protocol was immunoSEQ multiplex PCR, while the TCRdb copy is restricted to in-frame clones and leaves out a portion. The sample consists of around 72,000 clones, 85% to 90% of them appearing once. The input for sequencing was CD4+ or CD8+ T cells sorted from blood, taken in a trial of the OX40 agonist ivuxolimab. The source is an adult with an advanced solid tumor such as melanoma, head and neck, liver or kidney cancer.

Only a few counts were recorded for this clone. The chain employs TRBV7-9 and TRBJ1-1; D unclear. Germline CDR1 SEHNR, CDR2 FQNEAQ (reference sequence). The length of the CDR3 is 12 residues. V gave up 3 bases and J gave up 1 base, with 3 bases separating them. For the CDR3, the DNA is TGTGCCAGCAGCTTCGGGAACACTGAAGCTTTCTTT. It specifies CASSFGNTEAFF.

The rearrangement joins TRBV4-2 to TRBJ2-1; the D gene is possibly TRBD1 (6 bases). V gave up 2 bases and J gave up 4 bases, with 12 bases separating them. Germline CDR1 reads LGHNA; CDR2 reads YNFKEQ. The CDR3 runs to 15 residues. The CDR3 sequence is CASSQSGGLYNEQFF. The DNA for the CDR3 is TGTGCCAGCAGCCAATCTGGGGGCTTGTACAATGAGCAGTTCTTC.

The genes are TRBV2 and TRBJ1-3, with unresolved D. Germline V CDR1 and CDR2: SNHLY, FYNNEI. Trimming took 6 bases from V and 0 from J, leaving 12 bases between them. CDR3 length equals 15 residues. This chain's CDR3 is CASRQQLSSGNTIYF. The DNA for the CDR3 is TGTGCCAGCAGGCAACAGTTGAGCTCTGGAAACACCATATATTTT.

The rearrangement joins TRBV6-6 to TRBJ1-2; TRBD1 agrees at 8 bases. The CDR3 sequence is 15 residues long. Trimming at V came to 2 bases and at J to 6 bases, leaving 8 bases not matched to a gene. Germline loops: CDR1 MNHNY, CDR2 SVGAGI (reference sequence). Written as DNA, the CDR3 is TGTGCCAGCAGTTACGGGCAGGGGGCGTCGAATGGCTACACCTTC. This sequence encodes CASSYGQGASNGYTF.

This clone appeared a few times. The chain employs TRBV9 and TRBJ1-1; 8 bases align to TRBD1. The germline CDR1 and CDR2 sequences are SGDLS and YYNGEE. CDR3 length: 15 amino acids. Germline trimming cut 4 bases from V and 0 bases from J; bases unmatched to any gene: 5. This CDR3 is CASSPGGAMNTEAFF. In DNA form, the CDR3 reads TGTGCCAGCAGCCCAGGGGGCGCCATGAACACTGAAGCTTTCTTT.

The gene calls are TRBV2 and TRBJ1-4; D is ambiguous. CDR1 is SNHLY and CDR2 is FYNNEI in the germline V gene. CDR3 size: 13 residues. V lost 6 bases and J 8 bases, leaving 13 bases between the germline ends. CDR3 protein: CASSPGSLEKLFF. The CDR3 coding sequence is TGTGCCAGCAGCCCCGGGTCCCTAGAAAAACTGTTTTTT.

This chain connects TRBV29-1 to TRBJ2-7; weak D call: TRBD2 (5 bases). This CDR3 has 13 residues. Germline loops: CDR1 SQVTM, CDR2 ANQGSEA. Trimming left V 4 bases short and J 4 bases short, with 14 bases between. DNA for the CDR3: TGCAGCGTTGTAGTTGTCGGGGAATACGAGCAGTACTTC. Amino acids: CSVVVVGEYEQYF.

This clone was found once. The chain links TRBV7-2 to TRBJ2-7, with 10 bases matching TRBD2. The CDR3 spans 16 residues. V dropped 5 bases and J dropped 1; count of bases not matched to a gene: 8. Looked up from germline, CDR1 is SGHTA and CDR2 is FQGNSA. The CDR3 protein is CASSPSLAGGSYEQYF. In nucleotides, the CDR3 is TGTGCCAGCAGCCCCTCTTTAGCGGGAGGTTCCTACGAGCAGTACTTC.

The rearrangement joins TRBV28 to TRBJ1-4, with 7 bases lining up with TRBD1. Germline CDR1 is MDHEN and CDR2 is SYDVKM. Trimming cost V 7 bases and J 6 bases; bases outside gene matches: 5. The CDR3 spans 13 residues. The CDR3 here is CASTRDSYEKLFF. The DNA for the CDR3 is TGTGCCAGCACCAGGGACAGCTATGAAAAACTGTTTTTT.